What follows are 22 T cell receptor beta chains derived from one specimen sequenced in a study of blood T cell repertoires in COVID-19. Profiled with immunoSEQ multiplex PCR; TCRdb holds only in-frame clones, not every one. The sample includes under 200,000 clones, approximately 90% seen only once; the top ten take roughly 3.7%. The source material was peripheral blood. The receptors were sampled from a man between 18 and 29 years old with active or convalescent COVID-19.

The chain combines TRBV24-1 with TRBJ2-2; the D gene is possibly TRBD2 (6 bases). Looked up from germline, CDR1 is KGHDR and CDR2 is SFDVKD. Trimming cost V 8 bases and J 5 bases, with 14 bases left between them. This CDR3 region has 14 residues. The CDR3 reads CATNDGRRTGELFF. DNA of the CDR3: TGTGCCACCAATGACGGGAGACGGACCGGGGAGCTGTTTTTT.

J is TRBJ1-6 and V is TRBV11-1; unclear D gene. Trimming cost V 2 bases and J 5 bases, with 10 bases left between them. Germline V CDR1 and CDR2: SGHAT, FQDESV (reference sequence). The CDR3 extends over 15 amino acids. CDR3 sequence (DNA): TGTGCCAGCAGCTTAACAAGGAGCAATAATTCACCCCTCCACTTT. Its protein is CASSLTRSNNSPLHF.

This clone appeared once. The chain carries TRBV5-1 and TRBJ2-5, with 10 bases fitting TRBD2. V was clipped by 4 bases and J by 4 bases; unmatched bases: 4. The CDR3 is made up of 14 amino acids. Germline V CDR1 and CDR2: SGHRS, YFSETQ. The CDR3 nucleotides read TGCGCCAGCAGCCCAGGACTAGCGGTAGAGACCCAGTACTTC. Amino acid sequence: CASSPGLAVETQYF.

This clone appeared a few times. CDR3 protein: CASSPTLAGISEQYF. In DNA form, the CDR3 reads TGTGCCAGCAGCCCCACGCTAGCGGGAATTTCCGAGCAGTACTTC. V usage is TRBV7-9 and J usage is TRBJ2-7; TRBD2 agrees at 9 bases. Losses at the gene ends were 5 bases for V and 6 bases for J; bases not matched to a gene: 11. Germline V gives CDR1 SEHNR, CDR2 FQNEAQ (reference sequence). The length of the CDR3 is 15 residues.

About this clone itself: Other DNA sequences from this sample encode an identical CDR3 as well. J is TRBJ1-3 and V is TRBV5-1; D remains unclear. V lost 0 bases and J lost 2, with 6 bases in between. The CDR3 length is 14 residues. Germline assignment: CDR1 SGHRS and CDR2 YFSETQ. Here the CDR3 DNA reads TGCGCCAGCAGCTTGGCGGGGACTGGAAACACCATATATTTT. Amino acids: CASSLAGTGNTIYF.

This clone appeared a few times. The genes are TRBV13 and TRBJ1-2; D is unresolved. The CDR3 covers 14 residues. V was trimmed by 0 bases and J by 2 bases, leaving 7 bases between them. Looked up from germline, CDR1 is PRHDT and CDR2 is FYEKMQ (reference sequence). The CDR3 sequence is CASSLGRLNYGYTF. In DNA form, the CDR3 reads TGTGCCAGCAGCTTAGGACGACTCAACTATGGCTACACCTTC.

This clone has just one count. The V gene is TRBV19, the J gene TRBJ1-6; 7 bases map to TRBD1. Trimming took 5 bases from V and 10 from J; bases not matched to a gene: 11. Germline CDR1 LNHDA, CDR2 SQIVND (reference sequence). The CDR3 runs 15 residues. CDR3 amino acids: CASSSFWDSYSPLHF. CDR3 DNA: TGTGCCAGTAGTTCCTTTTGGGACAGCTACTCACCCCTCCACTTT. Full variable domain (outside the CDR3, taken from reference TRBV19 and TRBJ1-6): DGGITQSPKYLFRKEGQNVTLSCEQNLNHDAMYWYRQDPGQGLRLIYYSQIVNDFQKGDIAEGYSVSREKKESFPLTVTSAQKNPTAFYLCASSSFWDSYSPLHFGNGTRLTVT.

This sequence joins TRBV4-1 and TRBJ1-4; 7 nucleotides match TRBD1. This CDR3 region has 15 residues. V was clipped by 2 bases and J by 4 bases; unmatched bases: 4. From germline, CDR1 is MGHRA and CDR2 YSYEKL. CDR3 nucleotides: TGCGCCAGCAGCCAACCGGACAGGCGTAATGAAAAACTGTTTTTT. It yields the protein CASSQPDRRNEKLFF.

This clone was counted between two and nine times. The chain combines TRBV7-2 with TRBJ1-2; 8 nucleotides line up with TRBD1. The CDR3 has 14 amino acids. J lost 5 bases, V lost 2 bases, and 4 bases had no gene match. Germline assignment: CDR1 SGHTA and CDR2 FQGNSA. CDR3 loop: CASSLTGGFYGYTF. As DNA, the CDR3 is TGTGCCAGCAGCTTAACAGGGGGTTTTTATGGCTACACCTTC. The full variable domain, in which reference TRBV7-2 and TRBJ1-2 provide the parts outside the CDR3, is GAGVSQSPSNKVTEKGKDVELRCDPISGHTALYWYRQSLGQGLEFLIYFQGNSAPDKSGLPSDRFSAERTGGSVSTLTIQRTQQEDSAVYLCASSLTGGFYGYTFGSGTRLTVV.

This chain links TRBV29-1 with TRBJ1-4; 10 nucleotides match TRBD1. CDR1 is SQVTM, CDR2 ANQGSEA, per germline. This CDR3 is 13 amino acids long. The V gene end was trimmed by 6 bases and the J gene end by 8 bases; junction bases not matched to a gene: 6. As DNA, the CDR3 is TGCAGCGTCTGGACAGGGGGGGCCGAAAAACTGTTTTTT. Encoded protein: CSVWTGGAEKLFF.

The V and J genes are TRBV7-2 and TRBJ2-7, with TRBD1 identical over 9 bases. CDR3 length equals 15 residues. The germline V gene encodes CDR1 SGHTA and CDR2 FQGNSA. V lost 2 bases, J lost 2 bases, and 4 bases stayed unmatched. The CDR3 here is CASSLSRTGAYEQYF. In DNA form, the CDR3 reads TGTGCCAGCAGCTTATCCCGGACAGGGGCCTACGAGCAGTACTTC.

This clone showed up just once. The chain carries TRBV4-1 and TRBJ1-5; D is perhaps TRBD1 (6 bases). The length of the CDR3 is 16 residues. V was cut by 1 base and J by 2 bases, with 12 bases left in between. Germline lookup yields CDR1 MGHRA and CDR2 YSYEKL. The CDR3 sequence is CASSQVAGARNQPQHF. The CDR3 region has the DNA TGCGCCAGCAGCCAAGTCGCGGGGGCTCGCAATCAGCCCCAGCATTTT.

The chain joins TRBV28 to TRBJ1-1; maybe TRBD1 (5 bases). The CDR3 consists of 13 residues. Trimming left V 8 bases short and J 1 base short, with 11 bases between. CDR1 is MDHEN, CDR2 SYDVKM, per germline. CDR3 region: CASRNQGNTEAFF. CDR3 nucleotide sequence: TGTGCCAGCCGAAATCAGGGGAACACTGAAGCTTTCTTT.

The J gene is TRBJ1-1, the V gene TRBV11-3; D uncertain. V lost 7 bases, J lost 1 base, and 13 bases lay in between. Germline V lookup: CDR1 SGHNT, CDR2 YENEEA. The CDR3 consists of 14 residues. The DNA for the CDR3 is TGTGCCAGCAACAAGTGGCAAACGAACACTGAAGCTTTCTTT. It yields the protein CASNKWQTNTEAFF.

The count of this clone is one. This chain joins TRBV27 and TRBJ1-2; D perhaps matches TRBD1 (5 bases). Trimming removed 3 bases from V and 5 bases from J, with 22 bases in between. The germline gives CDR1 MNHEY, CDR2 SMNVEV (reference sequence). This CDR3 has 17 amino acids. The CDR3 DNA sequence: TGTGCCAGCAGTTTTTCCGACAGAGTCTCTACCGGGTATGGCTACACCTTC. It encodes CASSFSDRVSTGYGYTF.

The chain carries TRBV5-4 and TRBJ1-1; perhaps TRBD1 as D (5 bases). Per germline, CDR1 SGHNT and CDR2 YYREEE (reference sequence). Trimming cost V 4 bases and J 3 bases, with 19 bases left between them. This CDR3 is built from 16 residues. The CDR3 here is CASSVTVGGLDTEAFF. DNA of the CDR3: TGTGCCAGCAGCGTCACTGTGGGGGGGTTGGACACTGAAGCTTTCTTT.

This clone was seen just once. The chain links TRBV5-1 to TRBJ2-6; no firm D call. The CDR3 spans 15 residues. V shed 7 bases and J shed 1 base, with 12 bases lying between them. Germline CDR1 reads SGHRS; CDR2 reads YFSETQ. The CDR3 sequence: CASGTSSSGANVLTF. The CDR3 region has the DNA TGCGCCAGCGGTACATCGTCGTCTGGGGCCAACGTCCTGACTTTC. Supplemented by reference TRBV5-1 and TRBJ2-6, the full variable domain reads KAGVTQTPRYLIKTRGQQVTLSCSPISGHRSVSWYQQTPGQGLQFLFEYFSETQRNKGNFPGRFSGRQFSNSRSEMNVSTLELGDSALYLCASGTSSSGANVLTFGAGSRLTVL.

The table lists this clone with a count of one. V usage is TRBV19 and J usage is TRBJ1-1, with D possibly being TRBD1 (6 bases). CDR3 size: 13 residues. CDR1 and CDR2 from the germline V gene are LNHDA and SQIVND (reference sequence). V was shortened by 5 bases and J by 3 bases, with 10 bases between the two germline ends. DNA of the CDR3: TGTGCCAGTAGTCAGGACAGTTACACTGAAGCTTTCTTT. It codes for CASSQDSYTEAFF.

The chain recombines TRBV11-2 with TRBJ1-1; D ambiguous. V was clipped by 3 bases and J by 5 bases, with 7 bases between them. From germline, CDR1 is SGHAT and CDR2 FQNNGV. This CDR3 spans 12 amino acids. The CDR3 DNA follows: TGTGCCAGCAGCTTCGCAGGTACTGAAGCTTTCTTT. It codes for CASSFAGTEAFF.

The CDR3 DNA reads as TGTGCCAGCAGCTTAGGAGACAGGCCTACGACAGATACGCAGTATTTT. It specifies CASSLGDRPTTDTQYF. V gene TRBV7-9 combines with J gene TRBJ2-3, with a tentative D call TRBD1 (6 bases). Trimming shortened V by 1 base and J by 3 bases, and 14 bases separated the two germline ends. The CDR3 runs 16 residues. CDR1 and CDR2 from the germline V gene are SEHNR and FQNEAQ (reference sequence).

This chain connects TRBV5-1 to TRBJ2-7; 7 bases agree with TRBD1. Germline lookup yields CDR1 SGHRS and CDR2 YFSETQ. V shed 2 bases, J shed 6 bases, and the junction held 8 bases outside the gene matches. CDR3 length equals 14 residues. The CDR3 here is CASSFGRGLSEQYF. The CDR3 region has the DNA TGCGCCAGCAGCTTCGGCAGGGGGTTGAGCGAGCAGTACTTC.

The chain uses TRBV2 and TRBJ1-1; 8 bases align to TRBD1. Germline CDR1 reads SNHLY; CDR2 reads FYNNEI. This CDR3 region has 13 residues. Germline trimming cut 6 bases from V and 4 bases from J; bases unmatched to any gene: 4. The chain's CDR3 is CASSYRGSTEAFF. CDR3 coding DNA: TGTGCCAGCAGCTACAGGGGGAGCACTGAAGCTTTCTTT.